This TCR beta chain was retrieved from a study of T cells in Graves' hyperthyroidism and ophthalmopathy. Note on this clonotype: It may be a read error: a sequence one base away is much more abundant.

V was shortened by 6 bases and J by 2 bases, with 11 bases between the two germline ends. The length of the CDR3 is 13 residues. Germline CDR1 and CDR2: MNHNY and SVGAGI (reference sequence). Uncontrolled infection, other autoimmune disease, pregnancy or lactation disqualified patients from enrolment. Template material for amplifying TCR beta CDR3 regions consisted of RNA transcripts. The primer set for the first-round RT-PCR of the TCR CDR3 was HTBI. TCRdb recomputed calls from the multiplex PCR reads with MiXCR, one row per CDR3 protein. Of more than 500,000 distinct CDR3 sequences listed, 46% are singletons.

The chain uses TRBV6-6 and TRBJ2-7; D might be TRBD1 or TRBD2, each matching 5 bases. The receptor comes from an adult woman with Graves' disease, either hyperthyroidism or ophthalmopathy (not recorded which). Material: peripheral blood or thyroid tissue (not recorded which). CDR3 loop: CASSRDPPYEQYF. CDR3 DNA: TGTGCCAGCAGCCGGGACCCACCCTACGAGCAGTACTTC.